These 18 T cell receptor beta chains were all obtained from the same sample, sequenced in a study of shared clonotypes between healthy human individuals (dated by TCRdb to the early 2020s). Library generation was performed with the immunoSEQ multiplex PCR assay. Imported from immuneACCESS, the table was reduced by TCRdb to in-frame sequences with V and J called. These copies leave out some clones; in studies compared against another copy, an unresolved V gene accounts for under half, and the cause of the remainder is not known. Present in this sample are under 600,000 clones, about 80% of which were seen just once. The leading ten clones occupy around 13% of the sample. Material for sequencing was PBMCs. These TCRs come from a woman aged 40 to 50 in good health. Some clones in this sample may be carry-over from other donors' samples.

The V gene is TRBV11-2, the J gene TRBJ2-6; D ambiguous. This CDR3 has 14 amino acids. Germline CDR1 reads SGHAT; CDR2 reads FQNNGV. With 5 bases removed from V and 1 base from J, the gap between germline ends came to 6 bases. The CDR3, as DNA: TGTGCCAGCAGCCCTCTATCTGGGGCCAACGTCCTGACTTTC. It specifies CASSPLSGANVLTF.

The CDR3 region is CASRHRGDGAFF. The CDR3 DNA reads as TGTGCCAGCAGACACAGGGGGGATGGGGCTTTCTTT. J is TRBJ1-1 and V is TRBV6-5, with TRBD1 matching over 8 bases. CDR3 size: 12 residues. Germline CDR1 MNHEY, CDR2 SVGAGI. Unmatched junction bases numbered 8, after V lost 6 bases and J lost 11 bases.

The CDR3 sequence: CASNPRTGGLLMNTEAFF. CDR3 coding DNA: TGTGCCAGTAACCCGCGGACAGGAGGACTTCTAATGAACACTGAAGCTTTCTTT. This chain uses TRBV19 with TRBJ1-1, with 7 bases that match TRBD1. There are 18 residues in the CDR3. V was pared by 7 bases and J by 0 bases, with 17 bases of the junction left unmatched. The germline CDR1 and CDR2 sequences are LNHDA and SQIVND (reference sequence).

The chain links TRBV6-6 to TRBJ2-7; 8 bases are shared with TRBD1. Looked up from germline, CDR1 is MNHNY and CDR2 is SVGAGI (reference sequence). Trimming at V came to 4 bases and at J to 2 bases, leaving 10 bases not matched to a gene. CDR3 length equals 16 residues. CDR3 amino acids: CASSSHTTGETYEQYF. DNA of the CDR3: TGTGCCAGCAGTTCTCATACGACAGGGGAGACCTACGAGCAGTACTTC.

This clone was recorded a few times. The rearrangement joins TRBV13 to TRBJ2-3; D might be TRBD2 (6 bases). The V end was cut by 1 base, the J end by 2 bases, with 16 bases between. The CDR3 runs to 17 residues. Germline values: CDR1 PRHDT, CDR2 FYEKMQ (reference sequence). The CDR3, as DNA: TGTGCCAGCAGCTTAGTGGGGTACGGCGGGAACACAGATACGCAGTATTTT. It is translated as CASSLVGYGGNTDTQYF. Using reference TRBV13 and TRBJ2-3 for the parts outside the CDR3, the full variable domain is AAGVIQSPRHLIKEKRETATLKCYPIPRHDTVYWYQQGPGQDPQFLISFYEKMQSDKGSIPDRFSAQQFSDYHSELNMSSLELGDSALYFCASSLVGYGGNTDTQYFGPGTRLTVL.

The sample holds one count of this clone. Written as DNA, the CDR3 is TGTGCCAGTAGTGTGACTAGACACAATGAGCAGTTCTTC. This encodes CASSVTRHNEQFF. The V and J genes are TRBV19 and TRBJ2-1, with a tentative D call TRBD2 (6 bases). The CDR3 is 13 amino acids. Trimming took off 5 bases at V and 5 bases at J, with 10 bases between the two ends. The germline V gene encodes CDR1 LNHDA and CDR2 SQIVND (reference sequence).

The CDR3 bases are TGTGCCAGCAGACCTTCGGATTTCTCCTACAATGAGCAGTTCTTC. Translated: CASRPSDFSYNEQFF. The chain combines TRBV6-6 with TRBJ2-1, with D unresolved. CDR3 length: 15 amino acids. In germline, CDR1 is MNHNY, CDR2 SVGAGI (reference sequence). Trimming cost V 6 bases and J 0 bases, with 12 bases left between them.

V usage is TRBV7-2 and J usage is TRBJ2-7, with a tentative D call TRBD2 (6 bases). Trimming took 2 bases from V and 2 from J, leaving 13 bases between them. The CDR3 runs 15 residues. In germline, CDR1 is SGHTA, CDR2 FQGNSA. The CDR3 sequence is CASSLYGTLAYEQYF. CDR3 DNA: TGTGCCAGCAGCTTATATGGGACTCTGGCCTACGAGCAGTACTTC. Combining the CDR3 with reference TRBV7-2 and TRBJ2-7 gives the whole variable domain GAGVSQSPSNKVTEKGKDVELRCDPISGHTALYWYRQSLGQGLEFLIYFQGNSAPDKSGLPSDRFSAERTGGSVSTLTIQRTQQEDSAVYLCASSLYGTLAYEQYFGPGTRLTVT.

This clone was seen only a few times. This sequence joins TRBV7-9 and TRBJ2-1; D gene uncertain. CDR3 size: 15 residues. Germline V lookup: CDR1 SEHNR, CDR2 FQNEAQ (reference sequence). Trimming pared 2 bases from V and 7 bases from J, leaving 15 bases between. This chain's CDR3 is CASSLSRAIWNEQFF. DNA for the CDR3: TGTGCCAGCAGCTTAAGTCGAGCCATATGGAATGAGCAGTTCTTC.

J is TRBJ2-5 and V is TRBV6-5; a possible D gene is TRBD2 (7 bases). The V gene lost 0 bases and the J gene lost 5 bases, with 13 bases spanning the gap. The CDR3 is 15 residues long. Per the germline V gene, CDR1 is MNHEY and CDR2 is SVGAGI. CDR3 loop: CASSYSGGAAETQYF. The DNA for the CDR3 is TGTGCCAGCAGTTACTCGGGGGGGGCGGCGGAGACCCAGTACTTC.

This clone has at least ten counts. This specimen includes other DNA sequences encoding the same CDR3. This chain uses TRBV2 with TRBJ2-3; D is uncertain. Germline loops: CDR1 SNHLY, CDR2 FYNNEI. V dropped 6 bases and J dropped 2 bases, with 9 bases sitting between them. The CDR3 is 13 residues long. The CDR3 region has the DNA TGTGCCAGCAGCACGGGTGCCACAGATACGCAGTATTTT. It encodes CASSTGATDTQYF.

The chain uses TRBV5-1 and TRBJ1-1, with D perhaps TRBD1 (5 bases). This CDR3 comprises 13 residues. Germline V gene lookup returns CDR1 SGHRS and CDR2 YFSETQ. With 4 bases removed from V and 4 bases from J, the gap between germline ends came to 11 bases. CDR3 residues: CASSEGPRTEAFF. DNA for the CDR3: TGCGCCAGCAGCGAGGGACCCCGCACTGAAGCTTTCTTT.

On this clone itself: A read error is likely here: a far larger clone is one base away. The same CDR3 is also encoded by other DNA sequences in this sample. The V and J genes are TRBV5-1 and TRBJ2-7; 10 bases align to TRBD2. Per the germline V gene, CDR1 is SGHRS and CDR2 is YFSETQ. Trimming took 0 bases from V and 7 from J; bases not matched to a gene: 7. The CDR3 has 15 amino acids. Here the CDR3 reads CASSLGAGGPGEQYF. The CDR3 coding sequence is TGCGCCAGCAGCTTGGGAGCGGGAGGGCCGGGTGAGCAGTACTTC.

V is TRBV15 and J is TRBJ2-7; 11 bases map to TRBD2. J gave up 6 bases and V 3 bases, and 7 bases lay outside the gene matches. The length of the CDR3 is 15 residues. The germline CDR1 and CDR2 sequences are LNHNV and YYDKDF (reference sequence). The CDR3 reads CATSRGLAERGEQYF. The CDR3 bases are TGTGCCACCAGCAGGGGACTAGCGGAGAGAGGCGAGCAGTACTTC. The variable domain in full, completed from reference TRBV15 and TRBJ2-7, reads DAMVIQNPRYQVTQFGKPVTLSCSQTLNHNVMYWYQQKSSQAPKLLFHYYDKDFNNEADTPDNFQSRRPNTSFCFLDIRSPGLGDTAMYLCATSRGLAERGEQYFGPGTRLTVT.

The chain employs TRBV30 and TRBJ2-5; weak D call: TRBD2 (6 bases). The J call is uncertain, as TRBJ2-7 better fits the DNA end. The CDR3 is 18 residues long. Germline CDR1 GTSNPN, CDR2 SVGIG (reference sequence). The CDR3 DNA reads TGTGCCTGGAGTGTACCCTCTCCCGGACTATTTAGCTCCTACGAGCAGTACTTC. As protein: CAWSVPSPGLFSSYEQYF.

As to this clone: The same CDR3 arises from other DNA sequences in this sample as well. The chain combines TRBV28 with TRBJ2-6; D is perhaps TRBD1 (5 bases). Germline V gives CDR1 MDHEN, CDR2 SYDVKM. This CDR3 is built from 15 residues. V shed 5 bases and J shed 1 base, with 9 bases lying between them. CDR3 DNA: TGTGCCAGCAGTCCCCCAGGGTCTGGGGCCAACGTCCTGACTTTC. It translates to CASSPPGSGANVLTF. The full variable domain, in which reference TRBV28 and TRBJ2-6 provide the parts outside the CDR3, is DVKVTQSSRYLVKRTGEKVFLECVQDMDHENMFWYRQDPGLGLRLIYFSYDVKMKEKGDIPEGYSVSREKKERFSLILESASTNQTSMYLCASSPPGSGANVLTFGAGSRLTVL.

This clone appeared many times. This sequence joins TRBV2 and TRBJ2-5; weak D call: TRBD2 (6 bases). Trimming pared 6 bases from V and 3 bases from J, leaving 14 bases between. The CDR3 consists of 14 residues. Germline V gene lookup returns CDR1 SNHLY and CDR2 FYNNEI. This CDR3 reads CASRRGLREETQYF. The CDR3 DNA is TGTGCCAGCAGGCGGGGCTTGAGGGAAGAGACCCAGTACTTC.

The CDR3 protein is CASSLAGGFVLNEQFF. The CDR3 nucleotides read TGTGCCAGCAGCTTAGCAGGGGGTTTTGTTTTGAATGAGCAGTTCTTC. The chain uses TRBV7-3 and TRBJ2-1, with 7 bases aligning to TRBD1. Germline CDR1 reads SGHTA; CDR2 reads FQGTGA. CDR3 length: 16 residues. V trimming: 2 bases; J trimming: 7 bases; junction bases outside the gene matches: 11.